This T cell receptor beta chain was captured by sequencing in a study of blood T cell repertoires in COVID-19. About the research overall: Researchers got acute and convalescent COVID-19 samples from the United States, Italy and Spain. T cells, B-cell-depleted T cells, or PBMCs provided the cDNA or gDNA that served as material.

Under the authors' procedure: Estimated nucleated cell counts came from reference gene primer amplification. Assay used: immunoSEQ multiplex PCR; TCRdb lists only in-frame clones, some missing. V and J calls and clone size are given by that table; D and trimming were obtained from the DNA. The profile shows 90,000 to 120,000 clones, roughly 92% of them singletons. This clone was recorded once. Germline CDR1 LNHDA, CDR2 SQIVND (reference sequence). CDR3 length: 12 residues. The V and J ends lost 8 bases and 5 bases respectively, with 10 bases between them. The sequencing sample was made of peripheral blood. This receptor was obtained from a man aged 65 to 79 with acute or convalescent COVID-19. The V call is TRBV19, the J call TRBJ1-5; D gene unclear. CDR3 in amino acids: CASRAGYQPQHF. The CDR3 coding sequence is TGTGCCAGTCGGGCGGGATATCAGCCCCAGCATTTT.